One TCR beta chain is described in this entry. No antigen is known for it. This sample stems from a study of T-cell reconstitution after alpha-beta-depleted transplantation in children. General study results and limits: Several hundred rapidly expanded clones from non-depleted graft cells reportedly supplied alpha-beta T cells about two months post-transplant. Surviving recipient T cells and thymic progenitors underlay high day-60 TCRbeta diversity in some patients. By one year post-transplant, T-cell counts and diversity largely arose from T cells that were newly produced.

The CDR3 has 12 amino acids. V lost 4 bases, J lost 5 bases, and 7 bases lay in between. Per the germline V gene, CDR1 is SGHDN and CDR2 is FVKESK. Using unique molecular identifiers, the investigators prepared the TCRbeta library. One entry per CDR3 protein results from TCRdb running MiXCR on the PCR reads. In the table there are around 700,000 distinct CDR3 sequences, about an eighth of which are singletons. The chain links TRBV14 to TRBJ2-3, with no clear D. This TCR derives from a girl between 2 and 10 years old with congenital amegakaryocytic thrombocytopenia, due to receive a stem cell transplant. Specimen: PBMCs, collected before TCRalphabeta/CD19-depleted stem cell transplant. The CDR3 spells CASSRWGDTQYF. The CDR3, as DNA: TGTGCCAGCAGCCGTTGGGGAGATACGCAGTATTTT. The full variable domain, completed using reference TRBV14 and TRBJ2-3, is EAGVTQFPSHSVIEKGQTVTLRCDPISGHDNLYWYRRVMGKEIKFLLHFVKESKQDESGMPNNRFLAERTGGTYSTLKVQPAELEDSGVYFCASSRWGDTQYFGPGTRLTVL.